This T cell receptor (beta chain) was profiled in a study of OX40 agonist ivuxolimab in advanced cancers. The germline V gene encodes CDR1 SGHDT and CDR2 YYEEEE. The CDR3 loop spans 17 amino acids. V gave up 0 bases and J gave up 0 bases; unmatched junction bases: 8. There are a few counts of this clone. What it binds is not known. Generated by immunoSEQ multiplex PCR, the TCRdb table keeps only in-frame clones and is missing some. The sample shows more than 50,000 clones, about 85% of them seen only once. On cycle 4 day 1 and cycle 7 day 1, as well as at baseline, blood was sampled. Whole-study results and caveats: At 0.1 to 3.0 mg/kg and by week 6, clonal expansion occurred in CD4+ and CD8+ blood T cells.

This chain uses TRBV5-6 with TRBJ1-2; 7 bases match TRBD1. The clonotype originates from an adult with an advanced solid tumor such as melanoma, head and neck, liver or kidney cancer. The sample consisted of CD4+ or CD8+ T cells sorted from blood, taken in a trial of the OX40 agonist ivuxolimab. For the CDR3, the DNA is TGTGCCAGCAGCTTGGCAGGGGGGTATGGAGCTAACTATGGCTACACCTTC. It codes for CASSLAGGYGANYGYTF.